The entry that follows covers one T cell receptor (beta chain) sequence. Its antigen remains unidentified. The data derive from a study of T cell responses to AZD1222 COVID-19 vaccine. General study results and limits: Spike-specific TCR breadth and depth grew following two AZD1222 doses. There were vaccine-associated CD4 TCRs across spike, dominant at 160-218 and 743-854. Mostly white British, mostly female donors; authors suggested clonal diversity may be underestimated.

This CDR3 is 13 amino acids long. The germline CDR1 and CDR2 sequences are SGHTA and FQGTGA. Between the trimmed V and J ends, which lost 5 bases and 8 bases, there was a span of 14 bases. Clones were sequenced by immunoSEQ multiplex PCR, and TCRdb holds only the in-frame ones, with some missing. The sample consists of 180,000 or so clones, 85% to 95% of them appearing once. The TCR originated in an adult who received the AZD1222 COVID-19 vaccine. Here the sequenced sample was peripheral blood, taken 28 days after the second AZD1222 dose. This rearrangement joins TRBV7-3 to TRBJ2-3; D might be TRBD1 or TRBD2, each matching 5 bases. CDR3 in amino acids: CASSPRDGGTQYF. Here the CDR3 DNA reads TGTGCCAGCAGCCCACGGGACGGAGGTACGCAGTATTTT.